The 15 T cell receptor beta chains below were found in one sample sequenced in a study of cytomegalovirus exposure and HLA in healthy donors. This PCR relied on a set of 60 Vbeta primers and 13 Jbeta primers. Data came from immunoSEQ multiplex PCR; TCRdb stores just in-frame clones and leaves some out. The sample has 90,000 or so clones; roughly 82% are singletons. The material sequenced was PBMCs. Receptors originate from a man younger than 40 in good health and CMV-seropositive.

The chain employs TRBV6-1 and TRBJ1-1; D is possibly TRBD1 (5 bases). Germline V lookup: CDR1 MNHNS, CDR2 SASEGT. The CDR3 is 17 residues long. Trimming took 2 bases from V and 4 from J, leaving 20 bases between them. CDR3 bases: TGTGCCAGCAGTGAAAGGGCAGGGTCTTTAGGGGCCACTGAAGCTTTCTTT. Protein sequence: CASSERAGSLGATEAFF.

This chain links TRBV4-1 with TRBJ2-2; 8 nucleotides agree with TRBD2. Germline values: CDR1 MGHRA, CDR2 YSYEKL. V lost 2 bases and J lost 9; bases outside the gene matches: 11. This CDR3 comprises 16 residues. CDR3 sequence reads: CASSQITSGTPRELFF. CDR3 nucleotides: TGCGCCAGCAGCCAAATAACTAGCGGAACACCGAGGGAGCTGTTTTTT.

V is TRBV7-9 and J is TRBJ2-1; 8 bases map to TRBD1. With V trimmed by 7 bases and J by 7 bases, 12 bases remained unmatched. CDR3 length equals 15 residues. The germline V gene has CDR1 SEHNR and CDR2 FQNEAQ (reference sequence). CDR3 coding DNA: TGTGCCAGCAACCCGGACAGGGTAATATCGAATGAGCAGTTCTTC. Translated, it gives CASNPDRVISNEQFF.

CDR3 residues: CASSQGKRNAGVAGYTF. As DNA, the CDR3 is TGTGCCAGCAGCCAGGGGAAGCGGAACGCTGGAGTGGCGGGCTACACCTTC. The V gene is TRBV14, the J gene TRBJ1-2; D uncertain. The CDR3 spans 17 residues. V lost 3 bases to trimming and J lost 8 bases, with 25 bases between them. Germline V lookup: CDR1 SGHDN, CDR2 FVKESK.

The rearrangement links TRBV10-1 to TRBJ2-7; 9 bases map to TRBD2. CDR3 size: 14 residues. J gave up 2 bases and V 3 bases, and 2 bases lay outside the gene matches. Germline V CDR1 and CDR2: WNHNN, SYGVQD (reference sequence). The CDR3 loop reads CASSDSGSTYEQYF. The CDR3 DNA follows: TGCGCCAGCAGTGATAGCGGGAGTACCTACGAGCAGTACTTC.

The CDR3 is CASSQTGGNTIYF. CDR3 sequence (DNA): TGTGCCAGCAGTCAGACAGGGGGAAACACCATATATTTT. J is TRBJ1-3 and V is TRBV11-3; 7 bases align to TRBD1. This CDR3 has 13 residues. Germline V lookup: CDR1 SGHNT, CDR2 YENEEA. V gave up 6 bases and J gave up 4 bases; unmatched junction bases: 3.

Turning to this clone: The DNA is omitted, as the CDR3 cannot be located on it reliably, and the CDR3 follows TCRdb's listing. The rearrangement joins TRBV12-2 to TRBJ2-7; TRBD2, as called in the table, went unchecked against the DNA. TRBV12-2 is assigned pseudogene status. Including both end residues, the CDR3 is 19 amino acids long. This CDR3 reads CASRLARVASGSPLYEQYF.

This chain joins TRBV6-5 and TRBJ1-5, with D maybe TRBD1 (5 bases). Germline V gives CDR1 MNHEY, CDR2 SVGAGI. The CDR3 extends over 14 amino acids. V was shortened by 6 bases and J by 6 bases, with 15 bases between the two germline ends. This CDR3 reads CASSQDSRRQPQHF. Written as DNA, the CDR3 is TGTGCCAGCAGCCAAGACAGTAGGCGTCAGCCCCAGCATTTT.

The chain joins TRBV5-1 to TRBJ2-1; D unclear. This CDR3 is built from 12 residues. CDR1 and CDR2 from the germline V gene are SGHRS and YFSETQ. Trimming removed 0 bases from V and 6 bases from J, with 4 bases in between. The CDR3 loop reads CASSLGANEQFF. In DNA, the CDR3 is TGCGCCAGCAGCTTGGGGGCCAATGAGCAGTTCTTC.

This clone has more than one count but fewer than ten. The chain combines TRBV6-5 with TRBJ2-7, with D unclear. Germline-derived CDR1 and CDR2 are MNHEY and SVGAGI. The germline V and J ends were trimmed by 5 bases and 5 bases, with 16 bases remaining between them. The CDR3 has 14 amino acids. The CDR3 DNA follows: TGTGCCAGCAGTCCATCCAGGTATATCCACGAGCAGTACTTC. It yields the protein CASSPSRYIHEQYF.

The V and J genes are TRBV10-3 and TRBJ1-2; 8 bases are a match to TRBD1. The CDR3 is 14 amino acids. The junction had 8 bases not matched to a gene; V was cut back by 7 bases and J by 4 bases. Germline values: CDR1 ENHRY, CDR2 SYGVKD. For the CDR3, the DNA is TGTGCCATCAATCCGGGACAGGTGGGCTATGGCTACACCTTC. Its translation: CAINPGQVGYGYTF.

V and J are TRBV2 and TRBJ1-5; 7 positions match TRBD1. CDR1 is SNHLY and CDR2 is FYNNEI in the germline V gene. This CDR3 has 15 residues. Unmatched junction bases numbered 4, after V lost 4 bases and J lost 1 base. CDR3 in DNA: TGTGCCAGCAGTGCCCCGACAGGGAGCAATCAGCCCCAGCATTTT. It yields the protein CASSAPTGSNQPQHF.

The chain combines TRBV5-1 with TRBJ1-1; 9 nucleotides agree with TRBD1. With V trimmed by 4 bases and J by 4 bases, 8 bases remained unmatched. This CDR3 contains 15 residues. Germline V gene data show CDR1 as SGHRS and CDR2 as YFSETQ. The CDR3: CASSRDRVPGTEAFF. CDR3 sequence (DNA): TGCGCCAGCAGCCGGGACAGGGTCCCGGGCACTGAAGCTTTCTTT.

This rearrangement joins TRBV18 to TRBJ1-5; 8 positions match TRBD1. The germline gives CDR1 KGHSH, CDR2 LQKENI. The CDR3 covers 19 residues. Losses at the gene ends were 2 bases for V and 4 bases for J; bases not matched to a gene: 16. CDR3 sequence (DNA): TGTGCCAGCTCACCAACGCACCGGACAGGGAATATTGGGAATCAGCCCCAGCATTTT. This codes for CASSPTHRTGNIGNQPQHF.

V gene TRBV2 combines with J gene TRBJ2-7; 8 bases fit TRBD1. From germline, CDR1 is SNHLY and CDR2 FYNNEI. The CDR3 is 14 amino acids. The V and J ends lost 4 bases and 3 bases, in that order; junction bases with no gene match: 5. Here the CDR3 reads CASSVQGVSYEQYF. DNA of the CDR3: TGTGCCAGCAGTGTACAGGGGGTGAGCTACGAGCAGTACTTC.